The 30 T cell receptor beta chains presented below share a single source sample, sequenced in a study of blood T cell repertoires in COVID-19. Only in-frame clones appear in the TCRdb table, and some are missing; sequencing was by immunoSEQ multiplex PCR. The table shows fewer than 200,000 clones, with about 88% occurring only once. Sample: peripheral blood. These receptors came from a man in his forties with active or convalescent COVID-19.

This clone was seen only once. V is TRBV7-9 and J is TRBJ2-7; weak D call: TRBD1 (6 bases). The CDR3 spans 14 residues. Trimming cost V 4 bases and J 0 bases, with 10 bases left between them. The V gene's germline CDR1 is SEHNR and CDR2 FQNEAQ (reference sequence). DNA for the CDR3: TGTGCCAGCAGCTCAGGACAGCACTCCTACGAGCAGTACTTC. This codes for CASSSGQHSYEQYF.

CDR3 DNA sequence: TGTGCCACCAGCCAAGGGGGCTACGAGCAGTACTTC. Translating gives CATSQGGYEQYF. This chain joins TRBV24-1 and TRBJ2-7; TRBD1 is a possible D gene (6 bases). From germline, CDR1 is KGHDR and CDR2 SFDVKD. The CDR3 loop spans 12 amino acids. The germline V and J ends were trimmed by 7 bases and 3 bases, with 9 bases remaining between them.

This clone has just one count. One junction end disagrees with the germline gene, perhaps due to a read error. CDR3 nucleotides: TGTGCCAGCAATTACCGGGACAGGCAAGAGACCCAGTACTTC. Translated, it gives CASNYRDRQETQYF. This rearrangement joins TRBV6-5 to TRBJ2-5; 8 nucleotides line up with TRBD1. CDR1 is MNHEY, CDR2 SVGAGI, per germline. The CDR3 covers 14 residues.

V gene TRBV5-1 combines with J gene TRBJ2-7, with TRBD1 matching over 7 bases. Germline CDR1 reads SGHRS; CDR2 reads YFSETQ. V trimming: 4 bases; J trimming: 3 bases; junction bases outside the gene matches: 7. The CDR3 runs 14 residues. The CDR3 nucleotides read TGCGCCAGCAGCCCGACAGGGACCCTCTACGAGCAGTACTTC. Protein sequence: CASSPTGTLYEQYF.

The chain recombines TRBV18 with TRBJ1-2; the match to TRBD1 covers 7 bases. Germline CDR1 reads KGHSH; CDR2 reads LQKENI. This CDR3 is built from 13 residues. Unmatched junction bases numbered 6, after V lost 3 bases and J lost 8 bases. CDR3 region: CASSPTGERGYTF. CDR3 DNA: TGTGCCAGCTCACCCACAGGGGAACGGGGCTACACCTTC.

The chain combines TRBV6-5 with TRBJ1-2; D is ambiguous. Germline CDR1 is MNHEY and CDR2 is SVGAGI. Between the trimmed V and J ends, which lost 7 bases and 6 bases, there was a span of 15 bases. This CDR3 has 13 residues. The CDR3 bases are TGTGCCAGCACCGGGAGGAGTGAGAATGGCTACACCTTC. It translates to CASTGRSENGYTF.

This clone has just a few counts. The rearrangement links TRBV15 to TRBJ2-7; D may be TRBD1 (6 bases). Looked up from germline, CDR1 is LNHNV and CDR2 is YYDKDF (reference sequence). V lost 0 bases and J lost 6, with 9 bases in between. This CDR3 has 13 residues. The CDR3 nucleotides are TGTGCCACCAGCAGAGATCTACAGGGCGAGCAGTACTTC. Translated: CATSRDLQGEQYF.

V gene TRBV6-2 or TRBV6-3 combines with J gene TRBJ2-5, with 8 nucleotides matching TRBD2. Germline-derived CDR1 and CDR2 are MNHEY and SVGEGT. With 2 bases clipped from V and 1 base from J, the junction kept 6 bases outside the gene matches. The CDR3 runs to 16 residues. As DNA, the CDR3 is TGTGCCAGCAGTTACAGGCTAGCGGGTTCCCAAGAGACCCAGTACTTC. It translates to CASSYRLAGSQETQYF.

The chain is built from TRBV30 and TRBJ2-3; possible D gene TRBD1, 5 bases. V was cut by 2 bases and J by 3 bases, with 9 bases left in between. CDR3 length equals 13 residues. Germline values: CDR1 GTSNPN, CDR2 SVGIG (reference sequence). The CDR3 DNA follows: TGTGCCTGGAGTCCTGGGGCGACAGATACGCAGTATTTT. Translated, it gives CAWSPGATDTQYF.

V is TRBV10-2 and J is TRBJ2-3; no clear D gene. This CDR3 comprises 11 residues. The germline V gene encodes CDR1 WSHSY and CDR2 SAAADI. V was pared by 4 bases and J by 5 bases, with 4 bases between. The CDR3 nucleotides are TGCGCCAGCAGTGTTAGAGATACGCAGTATTTT. Its translation: CASSVRDTQYF.

This clone appeared a few times. The gene calls are TRBV4-1 and TRBJ1-6, with D unclear. This CDR3 spans 16 amino acids. Germline lookup yields CDR1 MGHRA and CDR2 YSYEKL. The V and J ends lost 4 bases and 8 bases respectively, with 18 bases between them. The CDR3 protein is CASSRLLRGSDSPLHF. In DNA form, the CDR3 reads TGCGCCAGCAGCCGGTTGCTGCGAGGGAGTGATTCACCCCTCCACTTT.

This chain connects TRBV7-2 to TRBJ2-1; TRBD1 might be the D (5 bases). The germline V and J ends were trimmed by 5 bases and 6 bases, with 11 bases remaining between them. CDR1 is SGHTA and CDR2 is FQGNSA in the germline V gene. This CDR3 is built from 13 residues. CDR3 loop: CASSPYRSNEQFF. The CDR3 DNA follows: TGTGCCAGCAGCCCATACAGGAGCAATGAGCAGTTCTTC.

V and J are TRBV24-1 and TRBJ2-7; 10 bases are a match to TRBD1. Germline CDR1 reads KGHDR; CDR2 reads SFDVKD. Trimming cost V 3 bases and J 4 bases; bases outside gene matches: 2. The CDR3 is 14 amino acids. CDR3 coding DNA: TGTGCCACCAGTGATAGGACAGGGGGGTACGAGCAGTACTTC. It specifies CATSDRTGGYEQYF.

The V gene is TRBV19, the J gene TRBJ1-4; D gene uncertain. Germline V gene data show CDR1 as LNHDA and CDR2 as SQIVND (reference sequence). V was pared by 3 bases and J by 1 base, with 12 bases between. The CDR3 has 16 amino acids. CDR3 nucleotide sequence: TGTGCCAGTAGTATTGGATTGGGCAGAACTAATGAAAAACTGTTTTTT. Residues: CASSIGLGRTNEKLFF.

The chain joins TRBV2 to TRBJ1-2; D is perhaps TRBD1 (5 bases). This CDR3 is built from 13 residues. Per germline, CDR1 SNHLY and CDR2 FYNNEI. V was pared by 4 bases and J by 2 bases, with 8 bases between. The CDR3 DNA follows: TGTGCCAGCAGTGCGGGGGGGAACTATGGCTACACCTTC. Translating it yields CASSAGGNYGYTF.

This chain connects TRBV9 to TRBJ1-6, with 8 bases that match TRBD1. The CDR3 runs 14 residues. V lost 4 bases to trimming and J lost 10 bases; unmatched junction nucleotides: 7. Germline V CDR1 and CDR2: SGDLS, YYNGEE. CDR3 coding DNA: TGTGCCAGCAGCCCGGGACAGGCGACCTCACCCCTCCACTTT. Protein: CASSPGQATSPLHF.

This sequence joins TRBV14 and TRBJ2-1; 12 bases are a match to TRBD1. V lost 4 bases to trimming and J lost 8 bases; unmatched junction nucleotides: 6. The CDR3 consists of 15 residues. Germline CDR1 is SGHDN and CDR2 is FVKESK. The chain's CDR3 is CASSRQGQGAHEQFF. Written as DNA, the CDR3 is TGTGCCAGCAGCCGACAGGGACAGGGGGCACATGAGCAGTTCTTC.

The V and J genes are TRBV5-1 and TRBJ2-7; TRBD1 matches at 10 bases. With V trimmed by 7 bases and J by 4 bases, 8 bases remained unmatched. This CDR3 region has 14 residues. In germline, CDR1 is SGHRS, CDR2 YFSETQ. CDR3: CASGLGQGGYEQYF. CDR3 sequence (DNA): TGCGCCAGCGGCCTTGGACAGGGGGGGTACGAGCAGTACTTC.

The chain joins TRBV4-1 to TRBJ1-2, with D unclear. The CDR3 has 14 amino acids. Germline loops: CDR1 MGHRA, CDR2 YSYEKL. V shed 1 base and J shed 3 bases, with 9 bases lying between them. CDR3 in amino acids: CASSQVDSDYGYTF. The CDR3, as DNA: TGCGCCAGCAGCCAAGTCGATTCGGACTATGGCTACACCTTC.

The chain employs TRBV4-1 and TRBJ2-1, with 8 bases fitting TRBD2. From germline, CDR1 is MGHRA and CDR2 YSYEKL. J gave up 2 bases and V 4 bases, and 4 bases lay outside the gene matches. The CDR3 spans 15 residues. This chain's CDR3 is CASSLRGAAYNEQFF. CDR3 DNA sequence: TGCGCCAGCAGCCTGCGGGGGGCCGCCTACAATGAGCAGTTCTTC.

This sequence joins TRBV2 and TRBJ1-1, with D tentatively TRBD1 (5 bases). Germline V gives CDR1 SNHLY, CDR2 FYNNEI. V lost 3 bases, J lost 0 bases, and 11 bases lay in between. The CDR3 consists of 15 residues. The DNA for the CDR3 is TGTGCCAGCAGTGAGTTAGGCAGGGTGAACACTGAAGCTTTCTTT. It specifies CASSELGRVNTEAFF.

This sequence joins TRBV2 and TRBJ1-1; 7 bases match TRBD1. The CDR3 loop spans 14 amino acids. Looked up from germline, CDR1 is SNHLY and CDR2 is FYNNEI. The junction had 6 bases not matched to a gene; V was cut back by 4 bases and J by 4 bases. CDR3 sequence: CASSGQGFSTEAFF. The CDR3 region has the DNA TGTGCCAGCAGTGGACAGGGTTTTAGCACTGAAGCTTTCTTT.

V is TRBV3-1 (or the pseudogene TRBV3-2) and J is TRBJ1-2; D is unclear. V was clipped by 4 bases and J by 4 bases, with 10 bases between them. The CDR3 spans 13 residues. Per the germline V gene, CDR1 is LGHDT and CDR2 is YNNKEL (reference sequence). The CDR3 sequence is CASSRSESYGYTF. DNA for the CDR3: TGTGCCAGCAGCCGTTCGGAGAGCTATGGCTACACCTTC.

The rearrangement uses TRBV19 and TRBJ2-4; the match to TRBD1 covers 7 bases. This CDR3 contains 15 residues. Per the germline V gene, CDR1 is LNHDA and CDR2 is SQIVND (reference sequence). The trim removed 7 bases at V and 8 bases at J, leaving 14 bases unmatched. This CDR3 reads CASKARDSRVDIQYF. As DNA, the CDR3 is TGTGCCAGTAAAGCCCGGGACAGTCGGGTTGACATTCAGTACTTC. The full variable domain, its missing parts supplied by reference TRBV19 and TRBJ2-4, is DGGITQSPKYLFRKEGQNVTLSCEQNLNHDAMYWYRQDPGQGLRLIYYSQIVNDFQKGDIAEGYSVSREKKESFPLTVTSAQKNPTAFYLCASKARDSRVDIQYFGAGTRLSVL.

This sequence joins TRBV24-1 and TRBJ2-2, with a possible D match to TRBD1 (5 bases). The CDR3 contains 17 residues. V was clipped by 3 bases and J by 1 base, with 14 bases between them. Germline lookup yields CDR1 KGHDR and CDR2 SFDVKD. The chain's CDR3 is CATSDIVGTGNTGELFF. The CDR3 DNA reads TGTGCCACCAGTGATATAGTGGGTACAGGGAACACCGGGGAGCTGTTTTTT.

The chain combines TRBV27 with TRBJ1-5, with D uncertain. The germline gives CDR1 MNHEY, CDR2 SMNVEV (reference sequence). V lost 4 bases to trimming and J lost 6 bases, with 13 bases between them. This CDR3 comprises 14 residues. The chain's CDR3 is CASSSATGGQPQHF. For the CDR3, the DNA is TGTGCCAGCAGTTCCGCGACGGGAGGTCAGCCCCAGCATTTT.

J is TRBJ1-2 and V is TRBV5-4, with TRBD1 as a possible D gene (6 bases). Trimming removed 4 bases at V and 4 bases at J, with 8 bases between. CDR3 length: 12 residues. Per germline, CDR1 SGHNT and CDR2 YYREEE (reference sequence). CDR3 bases: TGTGCCAGCAGCGCGGACAGCTATGGCTACACCTTC. As protein: CASSADSYGYTF. The entire variable domain, with the rest obtained from reference TRBV5-4 and TRBJ1-2, is as follows: ETGVTQSPTHLIKTRGQQVTLRCSSQSGHNTVSWYQQALGQGPQFIFQYYREEENGRGNFPPRFSGLQFPNYSSELNVNALELDDSALYLCASSADSYGYTFGSGTRLTVV.

V and J are TRBV6-2 or TRBV6-3 and TRBJ2-3, with 8 bases matching TRBD1. Germline-derived CDR1 and CDR2 are MNHEY and SVGEGT. Trimming at V came to 4 bases and at J to 4 bases, leaving 1 base not matched to a gene. The CDR3 sequence is 13 residues long. Written as DNA, the CDR3 is TGTGCCAGCAGTTGGGGACAGGCAGATACGCAGTATTTT. Translation gives CASSWGQADTQYF.

V is TRBV6-5 and J is TRBJ1-5, with a tentative D call TRBD1 (6 bases). Trimming removed 6 bases at V and 3 bases at J, with 12 bases between. The CDR3 contains 14 residues. The germline gives CDR1 MNHEY, CDR2 SVGAGI. The CDR3 DNA follows: TGTGCCAGCAGCCTCCAGGGGCCCAATCAGCCCCAGCATTTT. It codes for CASSLQGPNQPQHF.

This chain's CDR3 is CASSYVSGGKNTEAFF. In nucleotides, the CDR3 is TGTGCCAGCAGTTACGTTTCAGGGGGAAAGAACACTGAAGCTTTCTTT. The genes are TRBV6-5 and TRBJ1-1; 7 nucleotides agree with TRBD1. This CDR3 has 16 residues. The junction had 7 bases not matched to a gene; V was cut back by 2 bases and J by 1 base. Germline CDR1 and CDR2: MNHEY and SVGAGI.